This T cell receptor (beta chain) was identified in a study of cytomegalovirus exposure and HLA in healthy donors. Looking at the study overall: Previous work identified 100 million or so unique TCR beta sequences from around 200 million T cells. Study-level points and caveats: In an earlier analysis, productive rearrangement rates for most beta V segments clustered near 90% or 30%. TCR beta chains numbering under 200 were designated cytomegalovirus-associated. In a later analysis, TCR association rates varied by HLA locus: DRB1 most, HLA-C fewest.

PCR amplification relied on 60 Vbeta primers (plus 13 Jbeta primers). Profiling relied on immunoSEQ multiplex PCR, and the TCRdb table lists in-frame clones only, not all of them. The profile shows 150,000 to 200,000 clones, around 83% of them singletons. Between the trimmed V and J ends, which lost 4 bases and 4 bases, there was a span of 5 bases. CDR3 length: 11 amino acids. The V gene's germline CDR1 is LNHNV and CDR2 YYDKDF (reference sequence). Notes on this clone: Its antigen is currently unknown.

This chain connects TRBV15 to TRBJ2-7; maybe TRBD1 (5 bases). This clonotype originated in a girl aged 2-9 years in good health and CMV-seropositive. The sequencing input was PBMCs. This chain's CDR3 is CATSNRYEQYF. DNA of the CDR3: TGTGCCACCAGCAACAGGTACGAGCAGTACTTC.